Reported below is one TCR beta chain. There is no known antigen for this receptor. No base-level quality is on record; no much larger clone is a single base apart. These data are taken from a study of vaccination and CD4 T cells after COVID-19 (dated 2022 in TCRdb). Turning to the overall study: Convalescent patients had a positive SARS-CoV-2 result on nasal swab PCR, and of these patients, about ten had mild disease and one had severe disease. In control cultures, a CEFX viral epitope pool was used as positive control, an HIV-1 Nef peptide pool was used as negative control, or no peptide was added. Post-COVID blood samples from convalescent patients were collected a median of 101 days after diagnosis, with a range of 35 to 161 days. The convalescent cohort comprised six males and four females, including two Hispanic individuals, seven Caucasians, two Asians and one multiracial person. Overlapping spike peptide pools from SARS-CoV-2 and from the common cold coronaviruses HCoV-NL63, HCoV-OC43 and HCoV-229E were used as culture stimuli. The time from the second vaccine dose to post-vaccine blood sampling had a median of around 72 days and ranged from about 14 to 241 days. Two doses of either the Pfizer-BioNTech BNT162b2 vaccine (n=8) or the Moderna mRNA-1273 vaccine (n=2) were administered to participants. In 10 COVID-19 convalescent patients and a handful of infection-naive healthy vaccine recipients, researchers compared the spike-specific CD4+ TCR repertoire from before mRNA vaccination with the repertoire from after.

The meaning of the sample's treatment or condition label: roughly 11-day PBMC culture with coronavirus spike peptide pools or control peptides (ViraFEST assay). The study used the ViraFEST assay, which expanded antigen-specific T cells with peptide pools and then identified expanded clonotypes by TCR sequencing. Positive SARS-CoV-2 PCR tests in the convalescent patients dated from March to December 2020, before Alpha, Beta and Delta variants emerged in the United States. Each well held millions of PBMCs cultured with approximately 10 ug/ml peptide pools in IMDM containing approximately 5% human AB serum and approximately 10 IU/ml IL-2. Half of the culture medium was replaced with fresh IL-2-containing medium on days 3 and 7. CD4+ T cells were isolated after about 10 days of culture through negative selection using the EasySep CD4+ T cell isolation kit. Ficoll-Paque Plus gradient centrifugation was used to isolate PBMCs from whole blood, and the isolated PBMCs were then either used fresh or cryopreserved at -140C. In general, triplicate wells were set up for every culture condition.

Study-wide findings and limitations: Nearly all vaccine-specific clones in convalescent patients (304 of 307) were mono-reactive for SARS-CoV-2 spike rather than cross-reactive with common cold coronaviruses. The number of convalescent patients in the study was relatively small, and the study did not examine early timepoints following natural infection. Among the post-vaccine SARS-CoV-2-reactive clones in convalescent patients, a median 86.3% showed up only after vaccination, which suggests vaccine-specific priming. Although the median number of SARS-CoV-2-reactive clonotypes went up from 20 to 25 after infection to around 40 after vaccination, the increase was not significant.

The library was made by PCR. TCR sequencing of DNA from cultured CD4+ T cells used the Oncomine TCR Beta short-read assay at the Johns Hopkins FTIC core. The QIAamp micro DNA kit was used to extract genomic DNA from the cultured CD4+ T cells. Oncomine TCR Beta libraries from cultured CD4+ T cells were pooled using unique dual indexes and sequenced on an Illumina iSeq 100. On the authors' methods: Non-productive sequences were filtered out, and CDR3s that did not start with C, did not end with F or W, or were shorter than 7 amino acids were discarded. Antigen-specific clonotypes were identified using the MANAFEST web application through comparison of peptide-stimulated wells with reference and other culture wells. An FDR below 0.05, an odds ratio above 5, and a productive frequency above 0.1% in at least two of three replicate wells were required for clones to be considered positive. A clonotype counted as cross-reactive if it showed significant expansion both in the SARS-CoV-2 spike wells and in at least one common cold coronavirus spike condition. Levenshtein distances (stringdist) and unrooted phylogenetic trees (ape) in R version 3.6.1 were used to assess CDR3 homology. TCRdb reworked the public reads: Q25 trimming with fastp, MiXCR clone assembly, productive beta chains retained. Entries are consolidated by CDR3 protein sequence, retaining the most common genes and DNA. For this entry, the V and J calls and clone size follow TCRdb and not the study's own pipeline. The sample table shows about 16,000 distinct CDR3 sequences, and under 40% are seen once. The ten most abundant clones make up approximately 14% of the sample.

This TCR derives from a human donor with COVID-19. Material for sequencing was cultured CD4+ T cells from blood.

The CDR3 has the sequence CASSLYSGGNYGYTF. The bases read TGTGCCAGCAGCTTATACAGTGGGGGTAACTATGGCTACACCTTC. The chain was built from TRBV7-2 and TRBJ1-2; the D segment could be TRBD1, given 5 matching bases. From the germline V gene, CDR1 is SGHTA and CDR2 is FQGNSA. V is pared back by 2 bases and J by 1 base, with 11 bases lying between the germline termini. Reading from cysteine to phenylalanine, the CDR3 counts 15 amino acids. The kept DNA is CDR3 alone, 45 bases in frame from the first base.